The clone carrying this TCR beta chain was detected once. The antigen remains undetermined. The CDR3 has 14 amino acids. Germline-derived CDR1 and CDR2 are MDHEN and SYDVKM. With 2 bases removed from V and 1 base from J, the gap between germline ends came to 8 bases. The data derive from a study of cytomegalovirus exposure and HLA in healthy donors. Clones were sequenced by immunoSEQ multiplex PCR, and TCRdb holds only the in-frame ones, with some missing. The sample has under 200,000 clones; about 90% are singletons. Study-level points and caveats: Whilst most TCR sequences proved rare, a subset of public TCRs occurred across many donors.

The chain uses TRBV28 and TRBJ1-2; unclear D gene. The receptor's source is a woman aged 18-30 years in good health and CMV-seropositive. The sequenced sample was PBMCs. DNA for the CDR3: TGTGCCAGCAGTTTAGACGGGGTTAACTATGGCTACACCTTC. It translates to CASSLDGVNYGYTF.